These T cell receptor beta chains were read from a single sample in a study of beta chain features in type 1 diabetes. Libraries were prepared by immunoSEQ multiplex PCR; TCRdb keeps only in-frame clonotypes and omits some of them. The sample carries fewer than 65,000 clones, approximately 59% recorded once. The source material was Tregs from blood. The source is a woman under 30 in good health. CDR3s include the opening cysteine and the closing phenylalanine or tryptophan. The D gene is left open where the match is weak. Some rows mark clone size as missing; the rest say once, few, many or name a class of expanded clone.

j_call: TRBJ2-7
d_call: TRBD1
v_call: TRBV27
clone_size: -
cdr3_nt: TGTGCCAGCAGTTTTCAGGACAGGGTCGAGCAGTACTTC
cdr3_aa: CASSFQDRVEQYF

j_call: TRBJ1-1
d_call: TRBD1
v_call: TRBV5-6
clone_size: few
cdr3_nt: TGTGCCAGCAGCGTGCCGGGACAGGGGGCCAAAAACACTGAAGCTTTCTTT
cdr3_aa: CASSVPGQGAKNTEAFF

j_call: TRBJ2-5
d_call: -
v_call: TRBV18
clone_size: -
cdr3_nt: TGTGCCAGCTCACCACCAGGAGGGGATGAGACCCAGTACTTC
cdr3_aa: CASSPPGGDETQYF

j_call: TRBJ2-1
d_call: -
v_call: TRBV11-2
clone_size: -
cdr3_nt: TGTGCCAGCAGCTTAGACGGGGGTGGACTCAATGAGCAGTTCTTC
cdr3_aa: CASSLDGGGLNEQFF

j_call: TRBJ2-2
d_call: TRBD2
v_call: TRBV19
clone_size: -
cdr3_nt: TGTGCCAGTAGTATCCAGCTAGCGGGAGATTTGAGCGGGGAGCTGTTTTTT
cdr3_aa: CASSIQLAGDLSGELFF

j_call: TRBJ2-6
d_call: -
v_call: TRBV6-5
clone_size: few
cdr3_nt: TGTGCCAGCAGAACAGGGAGCTCTGGGGCCAACGTCCTGACTTTC
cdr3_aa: CASRTGSSGANVLTF

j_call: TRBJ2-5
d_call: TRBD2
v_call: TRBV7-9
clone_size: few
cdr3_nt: TGTGCCAGCAGCTTAGACTACGGCGGGGGATCGACCCAGTACTTC
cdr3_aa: CASSLDYGGGSTQYF

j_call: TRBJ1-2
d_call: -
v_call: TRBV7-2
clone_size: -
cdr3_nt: TGTGCCAGCAGCTCAGGGATGTGGGACTATGGCTACACCTTC
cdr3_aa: CASSSGMWDYGYTF

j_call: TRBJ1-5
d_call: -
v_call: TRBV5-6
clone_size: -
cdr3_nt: TGTGCCAGCAGCTGGGGGGGCAATCAGCCCCAGCATTTT
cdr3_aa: CASSWGGNQPQHF

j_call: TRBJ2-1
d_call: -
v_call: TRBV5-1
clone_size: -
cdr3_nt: TGCGCCAGCAGCTACTTACCCTCTGCGCCGAGCTCCTACAATGAGCAGTTCTTC
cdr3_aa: CASSYLPSAPSSYNEQFF

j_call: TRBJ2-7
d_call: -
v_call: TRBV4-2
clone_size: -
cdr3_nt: TGTGCCAGCAGCCAAGATACCTACGAGCAGTACTTC
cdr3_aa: CASSQDTYEQYF

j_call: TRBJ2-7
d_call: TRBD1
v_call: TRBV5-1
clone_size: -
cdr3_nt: TGCGCCAGCAGCCTCGGACAGGAGTGGGGCGAGCAGTACTTC
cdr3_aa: CASSLGQEWGEQYF

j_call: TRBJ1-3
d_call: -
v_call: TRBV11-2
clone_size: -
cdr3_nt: TGTGCCAGCAAAAACAGTTACTTCTCTGGAAACACCATATATTTT
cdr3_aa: CASKNSYFSGNTIYF

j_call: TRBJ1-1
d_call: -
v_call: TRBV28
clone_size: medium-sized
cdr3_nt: TGTGCCAGCAGTCCGCCCCTTCTAGGGGGTGAAGCTTTCTTT
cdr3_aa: CASSPPLLGGEAFF

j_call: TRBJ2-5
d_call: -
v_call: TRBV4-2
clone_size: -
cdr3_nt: TGTGCCAGCAGCCTAGTAGGGACTTCATCACAAGAGACCCAGTACTTC
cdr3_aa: CASSLVGTSSQETQYF

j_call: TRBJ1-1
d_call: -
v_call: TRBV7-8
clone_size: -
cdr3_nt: TGTGCCAGCAGCGCCAGGGGAACTGAAGCTTTCTTT
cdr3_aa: CASSARGTEAFF

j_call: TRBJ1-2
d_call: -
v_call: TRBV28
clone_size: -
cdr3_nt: TGTGCCAGCAGTTCCGCCGGCCAGGGCCCCCCGCACTATGGCTACACCTTC
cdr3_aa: CASSSAGQGPPHYGYTF

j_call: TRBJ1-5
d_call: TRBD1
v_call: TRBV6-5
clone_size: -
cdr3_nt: TGTGCCAGCCTACAGGGGAATCAGCCCCAGCATTTT
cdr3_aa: CASLQGNQPQHF

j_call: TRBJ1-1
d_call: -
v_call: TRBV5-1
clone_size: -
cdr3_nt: TGCGCCAGTGTGGGAGGAAACACTGAAGCTTTCTTT
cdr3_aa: CASVGGNTEAFF

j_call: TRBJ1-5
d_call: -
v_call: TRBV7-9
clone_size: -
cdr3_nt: TGTGCCAGCAGCTTAGGCCAGAACAATCAGCCCCAGCATTTT
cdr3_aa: CASSLGQNNQPQHF

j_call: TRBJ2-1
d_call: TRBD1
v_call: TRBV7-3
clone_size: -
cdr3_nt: TGTGCCAGCAGCCCCACAGGGGACTCCTACAATGAGCAGTTCTTC
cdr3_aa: CASSPTGDSYNEQFF

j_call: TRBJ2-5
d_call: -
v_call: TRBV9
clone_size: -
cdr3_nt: TGTGCCAGCAGCGTAGGTCCGGAGGAGACCCAGTACTTC
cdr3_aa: CASSVGPEETQYF

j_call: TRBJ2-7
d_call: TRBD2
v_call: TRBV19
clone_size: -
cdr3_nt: TGTGCCACCCAGTCTTTGGGGGGGGACGGCTCCTACGAGCAGTACTTC
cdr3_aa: CATQSLGGDGSYEQYF

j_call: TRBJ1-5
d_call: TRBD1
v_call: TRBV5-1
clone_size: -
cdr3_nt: TGCGCCAGCAGCTCTGCCGGGACAGGGGGGGAGCCCCAGCATTTT
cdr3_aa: CASSSAGTGGEPQHF

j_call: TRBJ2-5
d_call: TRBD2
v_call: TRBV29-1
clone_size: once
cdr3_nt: TGCAGCGTTGAGCGGGGGGTGTGGCAAGAGACCCAGTACTTC
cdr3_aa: CSVERGVWQETQYF

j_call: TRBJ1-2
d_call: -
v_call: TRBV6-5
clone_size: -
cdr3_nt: TGTGCCAGCGGGGAGGGCTATGGCTACACCTTC
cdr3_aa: CASGEGYGYTF

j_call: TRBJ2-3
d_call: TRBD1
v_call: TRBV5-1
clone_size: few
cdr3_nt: TGCGCCAGCAGCCCAGGACAGGGGACAGATACGCAGTATTTT
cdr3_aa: CASSPGQGTDTQYF

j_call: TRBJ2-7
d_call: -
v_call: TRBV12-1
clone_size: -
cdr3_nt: TGTGCCAGCAGCTTTAAAGCGGGAGAGGGTCGTGACGAGCAGTACTTC
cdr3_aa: CASSFKAGEGRDEQYF

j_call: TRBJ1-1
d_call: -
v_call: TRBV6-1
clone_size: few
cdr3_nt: TGTGCCAGCAGTCTTCCCCCTGTCCGGGAAGCTTTCTTT
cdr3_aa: CASSLPPVREAFF

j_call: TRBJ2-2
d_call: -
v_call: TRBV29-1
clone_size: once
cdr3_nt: TGCAGCGCTTTGGGGAGTTGGAACACCGGGGAGCTGTTTTTT
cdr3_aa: CSALGSWNTGELFF

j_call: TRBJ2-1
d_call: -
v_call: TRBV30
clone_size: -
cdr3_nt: TGTGCCTGGAGTGTGGGGGGATACAATGAGCAGTTCTTC
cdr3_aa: CAWSVGGYNEQFF

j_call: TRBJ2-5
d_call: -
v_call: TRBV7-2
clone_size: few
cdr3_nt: TGTGCCAGCACCCTACGGGGGGAGACCCAGTACTTC
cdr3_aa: CASTLRGETQYF

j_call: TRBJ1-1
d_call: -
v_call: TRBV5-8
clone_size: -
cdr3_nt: TGTGCCAGCAGCTACCCAGAGAACACTGAAGCTTTCTTT
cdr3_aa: CASSYPENTEAFF

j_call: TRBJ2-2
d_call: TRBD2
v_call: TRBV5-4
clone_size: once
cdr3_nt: TGTGCCAGCAGCGTGGGACTACCCAACACCGGGGAGCTGTTTTTT
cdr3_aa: CASSVGLPNTGELFF

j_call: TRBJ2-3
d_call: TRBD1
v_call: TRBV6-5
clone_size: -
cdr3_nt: TGTGCCAGCAGTTACACAGGGGGAGGAACAGATACGCAGTATTTT
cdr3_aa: CASSYTGGGTDTQYF

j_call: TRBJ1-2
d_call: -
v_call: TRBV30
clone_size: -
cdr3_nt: TGTGCCTGGAACCCCTTTACAGGGCCTGGGGGCTACACCTTC
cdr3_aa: CAWNPFTGPGGYTF

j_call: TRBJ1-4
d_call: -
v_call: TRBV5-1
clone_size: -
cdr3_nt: TGCGCCAGCAGCTTGGGACTGAGTAATGAAAAACTGTTTTTT
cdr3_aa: CASSLGLSNEKLFF

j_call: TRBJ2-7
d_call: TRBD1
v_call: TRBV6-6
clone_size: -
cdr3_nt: TGTGCCAGCAGACCAACTGCCGGGACAGGGGTATACGAGCAGTACTTC
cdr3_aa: CASRPTAGTGVYEQYF

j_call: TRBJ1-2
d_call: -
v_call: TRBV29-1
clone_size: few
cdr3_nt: TGCAGCGTTGAGCGCGTGAACTATGGCTACACCTTC
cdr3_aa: CSVERVNYGYTF

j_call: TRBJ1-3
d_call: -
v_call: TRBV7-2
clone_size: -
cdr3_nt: TGTGCCAGCAGCTTAGTATGGGGCTCCTCTGGAAACACCATATATTTT
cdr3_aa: CASSLVWGSSGNTIYF

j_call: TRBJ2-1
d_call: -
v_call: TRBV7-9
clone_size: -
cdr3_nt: TGTGCCAGCAGCTTCCCCCAAGTCCTGTGGCAGGGGATAAATGAGCAGTTCTTC
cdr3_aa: CASSFPQVLWQGINEQFF

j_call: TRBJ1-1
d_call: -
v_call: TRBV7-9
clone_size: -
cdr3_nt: TGTGCCAGCAGCTTACAGGAGAACACTGAAGCTTTCTTT
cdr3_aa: CASSLQENTEAFF

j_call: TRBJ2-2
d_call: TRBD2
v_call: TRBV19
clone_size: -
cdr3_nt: TGTGCCAGTAGTATTGGCGGGAGGGCCGGGGAGCTGTTTTTT
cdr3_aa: CASSIGGRAGELFF

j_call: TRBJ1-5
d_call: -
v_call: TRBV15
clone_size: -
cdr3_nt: TGTGCCACCAGCAGAGATAGTCAGCCCCAGCATTTT
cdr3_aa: CATSRDSQPQHF

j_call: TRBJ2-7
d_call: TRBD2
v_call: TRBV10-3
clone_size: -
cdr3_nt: TGTGCCATCAGTTCTAGCGGGATGGCCTACGAGCAGTACTTC
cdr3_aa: CAISSSGMAYEQYF

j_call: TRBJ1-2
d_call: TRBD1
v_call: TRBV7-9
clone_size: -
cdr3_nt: TGTGCCAGCAGCCCCGGACAGGTGAATTATGGCTACACCTTC
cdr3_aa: CASSPGQVNYGYTF

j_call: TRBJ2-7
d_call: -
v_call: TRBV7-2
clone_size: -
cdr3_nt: TGTGCCAGCAGCCAGGGCCCCCAATCCCAGTACTTC
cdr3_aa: CASSQGPQSQYF

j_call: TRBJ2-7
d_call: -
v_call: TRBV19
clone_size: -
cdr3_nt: TGTGCCAGTAGTATTTTTAGTGGAGGCGCCTCCGAGCAGTACTTC
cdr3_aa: CASSIFSGGASEQYF

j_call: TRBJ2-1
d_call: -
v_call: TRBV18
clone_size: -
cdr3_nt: TGTGCCAGCTCACCACCGGTCGGTCAGGGTGGTCGCCACAATGAGCAGTTCTTC
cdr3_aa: CASSPPVGQGGRHNEQFF

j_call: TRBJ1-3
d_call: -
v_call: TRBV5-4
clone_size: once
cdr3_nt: TGTGCCAGCAGCTCAACAGGGCCTCGGGGTGGAAACACCATATATTTT
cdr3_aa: CASSSTGPRGGNTIYF

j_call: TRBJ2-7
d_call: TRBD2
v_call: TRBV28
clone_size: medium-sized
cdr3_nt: TGTGCCAGCAGGTCCAGCGGGGGGACGACCTACGAGCAGTACTTC
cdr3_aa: CASRSSGGTTYEQYF

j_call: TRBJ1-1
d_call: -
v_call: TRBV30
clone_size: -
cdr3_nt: TGTGCCTGGAGTGGCCAGGTGAACACTGAAGCTTTCTTT
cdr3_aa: CAWSGQVNTEAFF

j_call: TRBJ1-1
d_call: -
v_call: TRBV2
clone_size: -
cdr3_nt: TGTGCCAGTGGGGGGAGGAACGCTGAAGCTTTCTTT
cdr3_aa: CASGGRNAEAFF